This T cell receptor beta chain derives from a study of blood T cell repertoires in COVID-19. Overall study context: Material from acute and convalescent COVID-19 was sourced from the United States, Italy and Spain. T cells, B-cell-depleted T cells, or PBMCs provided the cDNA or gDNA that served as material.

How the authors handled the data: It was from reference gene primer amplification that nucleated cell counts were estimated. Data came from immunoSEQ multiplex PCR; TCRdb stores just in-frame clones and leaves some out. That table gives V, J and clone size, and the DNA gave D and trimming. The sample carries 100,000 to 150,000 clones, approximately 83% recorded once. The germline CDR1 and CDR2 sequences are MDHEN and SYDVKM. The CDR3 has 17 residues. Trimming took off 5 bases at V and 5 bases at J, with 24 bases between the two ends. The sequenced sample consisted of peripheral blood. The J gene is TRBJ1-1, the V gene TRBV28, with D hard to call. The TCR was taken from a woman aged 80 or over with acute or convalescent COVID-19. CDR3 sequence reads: CASSRPALMWGGTEAFF. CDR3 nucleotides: TGTGCCAGCAGTAGACCGGCCCTAATGTGGGGAGGGACTGAAGCTTTCTTT.